These 32 T cell receptor beta chains were sequenced from one sample in a study of T cell clonality in common variable immunodeficiency. The table came from immunoSEQ multiplex PCR; TCRdb's copy has only in-frame clones and leaves some out. This repertoire holds under 40,000 clones, and none appear only once. Sample: peripheral blood mononuclear cells. All receptors derive from a person between 18 and 75 years old in good health.

This clone was recorded at least ten times. The read ends 3 residues before the CDR3 terminus; that terminus is restored from the germline J gene. The chain employs TRBV28 and TRBJ2-1; 7 bases are a match to TRBD2. J gave up 6 bases and V 3 bases, and 8 bases lay outside the gene matches. Germline V CDR1 and CDR2: MDHEN, SYDVKM. The CDR3 totals 15 residues. The CDR3 DNA, read in part, is TGTGCCAGCAGTTTCCAAGCGGGACCTGTCAATGAG. It encodes CASSFQAGPVNE. The CDR3 in its entirety is CASSFQAGPVNEQFF. The full variable domain, with the rest looked up from reference TRBV28 and TRBJ2-1, is DVKVTQSSRYLVKRTGEKVFLECVQDMDHENMFWYRQDPGLGLRLIYFSYDVKMKEKGDIPEGYSVSREKKERFSLILESASTNQTSMYLCASSFQAGPVNEQFFGPGTRLTVL.

Here the CDR3 reads CASSLFGDSPLHF. The sequenced CDR3 bases are TGTGCCAGCAGCTTATTCGGGGATTCACCC. The chain has TRBV11-1 and TRBJ1-6, with D uncertain. The missing CDR3 end, 3 residues past where the read stops, is filled in from the germline J gene. V lost 2 bases and J 8 bases, leaving 7 bases between the germline ends. Looked up from germline, CDR1 is SGHAT and CDR2 is FQDESV (reference sequence). The CDR3 covers 13 residues.

Many counts were recorded for this clone. The read halts 3 residues ahead of the CDR3 end, with the missing end drawn from the germline J gene. The chain couples TRBV10-3 to TRBJ2-1, with D possibly being TRBD2 (5 bases). This CDR3 has 16 residues. CDR1 is ENHRY, CDR2 SYGVKD, per germline. V was clipped by 0 bases and J by 0 bases, with 9 bases between them. Incomplete CDR3 DNA: TGTGCCATCAGTGAGTCTGGAACTAGCTCCTACAATGAG. This gives the protein CAISESGTSSYNE. The CDR3, in full, reads CAISESGTSSYNEQFF.

This clone was picked up a small number of times. The DNA ends 3 residues before the CDR3 does, and the rest of the CDR3 is filled in from the germline J gene. The chain has TRBV20-1 and TRBJ1-2; no clear D gene. Germline V gene lookup returns CDR1 DFQATT and CDR2 SNEGSKA (reference sequence). The CDR3 covers 13 residues. The V gene lost 0 bases and the J gene lost 2 bases, with 7 bases spanning the gap. CDR3 residues: CSARDSPNYGYTF. The CDR3 DNA, read in part, is TGCAGTGCTAGAGATAGCCCCAACTATGGC.

This clone has ten or more counts. Coverage ceases 3 residues before the CDR3 finishes, and the germline J gene fills in the end. This chain uses TRBV7-9 with TRBJ2-7; 11 bases match TRBD2. This CDR3 has 15 amino acids. V dropped 0 bases and J dropped 5; count of bases not matched to a gene: 3. Germline-derived CDR1 and CDR2 are SEHNR and FQNEAQ (reference sequence). CDR3 loop: CASSLATSGIDEQYF. CDR3 bases read: TGTGCCAGCAGCTTAGCGACTAGCGGGATCGACGAG.

In its sample, this clone was seen many times. The CDR3 is cut off 3 residues early in the read; its end comes from the germline J gene. The J gene is TRBJ1-1, the V gene TRBV5-1; 9 bases match TRBD1. CDR1 and CDR2 from the germline V gene are SGHRS and YFSETQ. After removal of 3 bases from V and 7 bases from J, the junction contained 16 bases not matched to a gene. The CDR3 has 17 amino acids. CDR3 amino acids: CASSSFLPGTGPGEAFF. The CDR3 bases that were read are TGCGCCAGCAGCTCCTTCTTACCCGGGACAGGGCCAGGTGAA.

This clone has at least ten counts. Read sequence stops 3 residues before the CDR3 end, and the germline J gene provides the missing end. Within the sample, other DNA sequences also encode this same CDR3. This chain connects TRBV20-1 to TRBJ1-6, with TRBD1 as a possible D gene (6 bases). The ends were cut back, 1 base at V and 6 bases at J, with 13 bases in the middle. There are 15 residues in the CDR3. Germline values: CDR1 DFQATT, CDR2 SNEGSKA (reference sequence). The CDR3 sequence is CSARVSQGGNSPLHF. The CDR3 DNA, read in part, is TGCAGTGCTAGAGTCTCACAGGGCGGTAATTCACCC.

There are many counts of this clone. Read coverage stops 3 residues before the CDR3 terminus; the germline J gene supplies the remainder. The V gene is TRBV7-9, the J gene TRBJ2-4, with 8 bases matching TRBD1. This CDR3 comprises 14 residues. CDR1 and CDR2 (germline): SEHNR, FQNEAQ (reference sequence). V gave up 5 bases and J gave up 5 bases; unmatched junction bases: 5. The CDR3 reads CASSTLDRENIQYF. The CDR3 bases that were read are TGTGCCAGCAGCACATTGGACAGGGAAAACATT.

This clone was found a few times. Read coverage stops 3 residues before the CDR3 terminus; the germline J gene supplies the remainder. The chain joins TRBV11-1 to TRBJ1-1; D might be TRBD1 (6 bases). V was clipped by 5 bases and J by 2 bases, with 12 bases between them. This CDR3 region has 14 residues. CDR1 is SGHAT and CDR2 is FQDESV in the germline V gene (reference sequence). CDR3 sequence reads: CASSHRTANTEAFF. The sequenced CDR3 bases are TGTGCCAGCAGCCACCGGACAGCCAACACTGAA.

This clone was counted many times. The CDR3 end is not reached by the read, which stops 3 residues before it; the germline J gene fills it in. The V gene is TRBV20-1, the J gene TRBJ2-3, with 8 bases lining up with TRBD2. Germline V gene lookup returns CDR1 DFQATT and CDR2 SNEGSKA (reference sequence). CDR3 length equals 14 residues. J gave up 6 bases and V 0 bases, and 5 bases lay outside the gene matches. Partial CDR3 DNA: TGCAGTGCTAGAGATCGGGCTAGCGGGGATACG. It specifies CSARDRASGDT. The complete CDR3 protein is CSARDRASGDTQYF.

There are many counts of this clone. The sequence runs out 3 residues before the end of the CDR3; the remainder is reconstructed from the germline J gene. The chain couples TRBV4-1 to TRBJ2-1; D is ambiguous. Trimming removed 1 base at V and 0 bases at J, with 7 bases between. CDR1 and CDR2 from the germline V gene are MGHRA and YSYEKL. This CDR3 contains 15 residues. The CDR3 DNA, read in part, is TGCGCCAGCAGCCAAGCTCTCAGCTCCTACAATGAG. Amino acid sequence: CASSQALSSYNE. The complete CDR3 protein is CASSQALSSYNEQFF.

This clone has ten or more counts. The sequence runs out 3 residues before the end of the CDR3; the remainder is reconstructed from the germline J gene. The rearrangement joins TRBV19 to TRBJ1-6; 10 bases are shared with TRBD1. J was trimmed by 7 bases and V by 3 bases; bases with no gene match: 6. Germline-derived CDR1 and CDR2 are LNHDA and SQIVND (reference sequence). The CDR3 has 16 residues. The CDR3 DNA, read in part, is TGTGCCAGTAGTATTCTATCGGGACAGGGGAATTCACCC. It is translated as CASSILSGQGNSP. In full, the CDR3 is CASSILSGQGNSPLHF.

The sample holds many counts of this clone. The CDR3 end falls 3 residues outside the read, so it is completed with the germline J gene. The chain uses TRBV20-1 and TRBJ1-6, with a weak D call TRBD1 (6 bases). The CDR3 loop spans 14 amino acids. The V and J ends lost 3 bases and 6 bases respectively, with 12 bases between them. The germline CDR1 and CDR2 sequences are DFQATT and SNEGSKA (reference sequence). CDR3 bases read: TGCAGTGCTAGGGGCGGGACAAGTAATTCACCC. Protein product: CSARGGTSNSP. The whole CDR3 protein is CSARGGTSNSPLHF.

This clone has at least ten counts. The sequenced fragment ends 3 residues before the CDR3 boundary, so the rest is inferred from the germline J gene. V usage is TRBV5-1 and J usage is TRBJ2-7, with D perhaps TRBD2 (6 bases). V was trimmed by 4 bases and J by 1 base, leaving 12 bases between them. Germline V gene data show CDR1 as SGHRS and CDR2 as YFSETQ. This CDR3 contains 14 residues. The CDR3 sequence is CASSGTRLSYEQYF. CDR3 DNA (partial): TGCGCCAGCAGCGGGACTCGGCTGTCCTACGAG.

This clone was counted at least ten times. The CDR3 DNA, read in part, is TGCGCCAGCAGCCAAGCCCCTAGCGGGAGCTCCTACGAG. This encodes CASSQAPSGSSYE. The full CDR3 sequence reads CASSQAPSGSSYEQYF. This chain joins TRBV4-1 and TRBJ2-7; 10 bases map to TRBD2. The read terminates 3 residues before the CDR3 end, so the remaining end is supplied by the germline J gene. Trimming took 1 base from V and 0 from J; bases not matched to a gene: 3. CDR1 and CDR2 (germline): MGHRA, YSYEKL. The CDR3 consists of 16 residues.

There are many counts of this clone. The CDR3 region is CASSFEAEQYF. The sequenced part of the CDR3 DNA is TGTGCCAGCAGCTTCGAGGCCGAG. The V and J genes are TRBV5-6 and TRBJ2-7, with D hard to call. The read falls 3 residues short of the CDR3 end, and the missing part is taken from the germline J gene. V lost 2 bases, J lost 6 bases, and 6 bases lay in between. Germline CDR1 SGHDT, CDR2 YYEEEE. This CDR3 contains 11 residues.

Ten or more counts support this clone. The CDR3 end lies 3 residues beyond the end of the read and is filled in from the germline J gene. The chain has TRBV20-1 and TRBJ2-7, with 7 bases identical to TRBD1. The trim removed 5 bases at V and 0 bases at J, leaving 7 bases unmatched. The CDR3 is 14 residues long. Germline-derived CDR1 and CDR2 are DFQATT and SNEGSKA (reference sequence). The CDR3 DNA, read in part, is TGCAGTGCTTTAATGGGACAGTTCTCCTACGAG. Its protein product is CSALMGQFSYE. The CDR3 as a whole reads CSALMGQFSYEQYF.

This clone was picked up many times. The read finishes 3 residues shy of the CDR3 end, and the germline J gene is used to complete it. The rearrangement joins TRBV2 to TRBJ1-5, with D tentatively TRBD1 (6 bases). The CDR3 has 14 residues. The V gene's germline CDR1 is SNHLY and CDR2 FYNNEI. V was trimmed by 5 bases and J by 7 bases, leaving 15 bases between them. CDR3 bases read: TGTGCCAGCAGTTCACAGGGTCGGGGACAGCCC. Residues: CASSSQGRGQP. The whole CDR3 sequence is CASSSQGRGQPQHF.

This clone was counted many times. The missing CDR3 end, 3 residues past where the read stops, is filled in from the germline J gene. The chain employs TRBV5-1 and TRBJ1-1; no definite D call. The germline V and J ends were trimmed by 4 bases and 0 bases, with 13 bases remaining between them. This CDR3 is 15 amino acids long. Germline V CDR1 and CDR2: SGHRS, YFSETQ. CDR3 DNA (partial): TGCGCCAGCAGCAAACTTTCCTCCATGAACACTGAA. Amino acid sequence: CASSKLSSMNTE. The CDR3 reads in full as CASSKLSSMNTEAFF. The full variable domain, in which reference TRBV5-1 and TRBJ1-1 provide the parts outside the CDR3, is KAGVTQTPRYLIKTRGQQVTLSCSPISGHRSVSWYQQTPGQGLQFLFEYFSETQRNKGNFPGRFSGRQFSNSRSEMNVSTLELGDSALYLCASSKLSSMNTEAFFGQGTRLTVV.

This clone appeared a few times. Read data end 3 residues before the CDR3 end; the end is taken from the germline J gene. The chain combines TRBV11-2 with TRBJ1-6, with D maybe TRBD1 (6 bases). The CDR3 extends over 13 amino acids. V shed 1 base and J shed 9 bases, with 7 bases lying between them. Germline CDR1 SGHAT, CDR2 FQNNGV. The covered CDR3 bases are TGTGCCAGCAGCTTAGGGACAGCTTCACCC. Amino acids: CASSLGTASP. The complete CDR3 sequence is CASSLGTASPLHF.

Ten or more counts support this clone. The read ends 3 residues shy of where the CDR3 ends; the end is completed using the germline J gene. The chain uses TRBV5-1 and TRBJ1-2; maybe TRBD1 (6 bases). Germline CDR1 SGHRS, CDR2 YFSETQ. This CDR3 comprises 12 residues. The CDR3: CASSTGQSGYTF. The sequenced part of the CDR3 DNA is TGCGCCAGCAGCACAGGACAGAGCGGC.

This clone was counted ten times or more. The read ends 3 residues early relative to the CDR3; the germline J gene fills the gap. The V gene is TRBV11-2, the J gene TRBJ2-7, with a possible D match to TRBD2 (6 bases). CDR3 length: 14 residues. The germline gives CDR1 SGHAT, CDR2 FQNNGV. Trimming removed 1 base at V and 2 bases at J, with 9 bases between. The sequenced part of the CDR3 DNA is TGTGCCAGCAGCTTAGTACCGGGGGCCTACGAG. This codes for CASSLVPGAYE. The CDR3 in its entirety is CASSLVPGAYEQYF.

At least ten counts were recorded for this clone. The CDR3 bases that were read are TGCGCCAGCAGCATTTCTAGCGGGAGAAGGGCATACAATGAG. It codes for CASSISSGRRAYNE. In full, the CDR3 is CASSISSGRRAYNEQFF. This chain links TRBV5-1 with TRBJ2-1, with 10 nucleotides matching TRBD2. Coverage ceases 3 residues before the CDR3 finishes, and the germline J gene fills in the end. CDR3 length: 17 residues. Germline trimming cut 4 bases from V and 4 bases from J; bases unmatched to any gene: 11. Germline V lookup: CDR1 SGHRS, CDR2 YFSETQ.

This clone was detected many times. CDR3 sequence: CASSNRGSNQPQHF. Incomplete CDR3 DNA: TGTGCCAGCAGTAACCGAGGGAGCAATCAGCCC. The rearrangement uses TRBV5-4 and TRBJ1-5, with D unclear. Coverage ceases 3 residues before the CDR3 finishes, and the germline J gene fills in the end. The length of the CDR3 is 14 residues. Germline lookup yields CDR1 SGHNT and CDR2 YYREEE (reference sequence). V shed 5 bases and J shed 1 base, with 10 bases lying between them.

This clone was recorded at least ten times. The read falls 3 residues short of the CDR3 end, and the missing part is taken from the germline J gene. The chain has TRBV12-3 or TRBV12-4 and TRBJ1-6, with 8 positions matching TRBD1. CDR3 length equals 16 residues. The V gene end was trimmed by 5 bases and the J gene end by 9 bases; junction bases not matched to a gene: 12. The CDR3 sequence is CASSLGGTGFGSPLHF. The DNA read from the CDR3 is TGTGCCAGCAGTCTAGGCGGGACAGGTTTTGGTTCACCC.

There are many counts of this clone. The CDR3 end is not reached by the read, which stops 3 residues before it; the germline J gene fills it in. The rearrangement uses TRBV14 and TRBJ1-6; 10 nucleotides match TRBD1. Germline V gives CDR1 SGHDN, CDR2 FVKESK. The ends lost 3 bases at V and 10 bases at J; junction bases unmatched: 9. CDR3 length: 16 amino acids. The CDR3 sequence: CASSHLDRGRGSPLHF. CDR3 bases read: TGTGCCAGCAGCCACCTCGACAGGGGGCGAGGATCACCC.

This clone was picked up many times. The observed sequence ends 3 residues before the CDR3 terminus, with the missing tail filled in from the germline J gene. The chain has TRBV12-5 and TRBJ2-3, with D tentatively TRBD1 (5 bases). The V and J ends lost 10 bases and 3 bases respectively, with 23 bases between them. The germline V gene encodes CDR1 LGHNT and CDR2 FRNRAP. The CDR3 covers 16 residues. CDR3: CANGPRLPPGTDTQYF. CDR3 bases read: TGTGCTAACGGACCCCGACTTCCACCAGGGACAGATACG.

This clone was recorded many times. The read ends 3 residues shy of where the CDR3 ends; the end is completed using the germline J gene. V gene TRBV20-1 combines with J gene TRBJ2-3; 7 bases align to TRBD2. Per germline, CDR1 DFQATT and CDR2 SNEGSKA (reference sequence). This CDR3 has 15 amino acids. V was clipped by 2 bases and J by 3 bases; unmatched bases: 8. CDR3 sequence reads: CSARLLDGGTDTQYF. CDR3 bases read: TGCAGTGCTAGATTACTAGACGGGGGGACAGATACG.

This clone was observed many times. The sequenced fragment ends 3 residues before the CDR3 boundary, so the rest is inferred from the germline J gene. The chain recombines TRBV30 with TRBJ2-3; TRBD1 matches at 8 bases. Germline trimming cut 0 bases from V and 3 bases from J; bases unmatched to any gene: 2. The CDR3 runs 14 residues. The germline V gene encodes CDR1 GTSNPN and CDR2 SVGIG (reference sequence). The CDR3 protein is CAWSVHRGTDTQYF. CDR3 bases read: TGTGCCTGGAGTGTCCACAGGGGGACAGATACG. The variable domain in full, with the rest retrieved from reference TRBV30 and TRBJ2-3, is SQTIHQWPATLVQPVGSPLSLECTVEGTSNPNLYWYRQAAGRGLQLLFYSVGIGQISSEVPQNLSASRPQDRQFILSSKKLLLSDSGFYLCAWSVHRGTDTQYFGPGTRLTVL.

This clone came up many times. From the germline J gene comes the end of the CDR3, since the read stops 3 residues before it. The rearrangement links TRBV30 to TRBJ2-5, with 9 bases identical to TRBD2. CDR3 size: 12 residues. Germline V gene data show CDR1 as GTSNPN and CDR2 as SVGIG (reference sequence). The V gene end was trimmed by 0 bases and the J gene end by 7 bases; junction bases not matched to a gene: 0. The CDR3 protein is CAWSVLAGTQYF. Partial CDR3 DNA: TGTGCCTGGAGTGTACTAGCGGGGACC.

This clone was detected ten times or more. The read falls 3 residues short of the CDR3 end, and the missing part is taken from the germline J gene. The chain has TRBV9 and TRBJ2-5, with 8 positions matching TRBD2. Germline CDR1 SGDLS, CDR2 YYNGEE. The CDR3 runs to 14 residues. After removal of 0 bases from V and 4 bases from J, the junction contained 2 bases not matched to a gene. The CDR3 DNA, read in part, is TGTGCCAGCAGCGTAGGGACTAGCCTAGAGACC. Its protein is CASSVGTSLET. The whole CDR3 protein reads CASSVGTSLETQYF.

This clone was seen ten or more times. At one of its ends the junction is not consistent with the germline gene, which may arise from a read error. The CDR3 is cut off 3 residues early in the read; its end comes from the germline J gene. The chain combines TRBV5-4 with TRBJ1-1; 9 nucleotides align to TRBD1. This CDR3 region has 15 residues. CDR1 and CDR2 from the germline V gene are SGHNT and YYREEE (reference sequence). The sequenced CDR3 bases are TGTGTCAGCAGCTTCGACAGGGGGAAGAACACTGAA. This sequence encodes CVSSFDRGKNTE. The CDR3, in full, reads CVSSFDRGKNTEAFF.